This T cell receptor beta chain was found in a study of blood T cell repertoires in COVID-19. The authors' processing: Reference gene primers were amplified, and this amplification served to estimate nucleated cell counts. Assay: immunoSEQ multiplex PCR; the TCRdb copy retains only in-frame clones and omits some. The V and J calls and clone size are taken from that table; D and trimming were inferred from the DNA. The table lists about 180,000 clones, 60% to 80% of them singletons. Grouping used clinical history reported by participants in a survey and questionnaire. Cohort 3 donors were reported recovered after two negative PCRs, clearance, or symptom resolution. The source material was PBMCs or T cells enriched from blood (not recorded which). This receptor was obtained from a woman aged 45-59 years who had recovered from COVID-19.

The CDR3, as DNA: TGTGCCAGCAGTTTGACTAGCGGAGTATTTTATGAGCAGTTCTTC. Encoded protein: CASSLTSGVFYEQFF. The chain combines TRBV27 with TRBJ2-1, with 9 bases fitting TRBD2. Looked up from germline, CDR1 is MNHEY and CDR2 is SMNVEV (reference sequence). J lost 8 bases, V lost 3 bases, and 8 bases had no gene match. The CDR3 has 15 amino acids.